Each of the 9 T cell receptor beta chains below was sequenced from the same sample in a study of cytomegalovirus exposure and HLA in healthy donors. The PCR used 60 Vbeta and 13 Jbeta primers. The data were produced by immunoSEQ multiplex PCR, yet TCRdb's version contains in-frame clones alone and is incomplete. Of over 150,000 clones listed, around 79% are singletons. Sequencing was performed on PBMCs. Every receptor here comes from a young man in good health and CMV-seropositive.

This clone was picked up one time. The CDR3 loop is CATQGAHEQFF. The CDR3 nucleotides are TGTGCCACCCAGGGGGCCCATGAGCAGTTCTTC. The V call is TRBV27, the J call TRBJ2-1; TRBD1 matches at 8 bases. The CDR3 runs to 11 residues. Unmatched junction bases numbered 4, after V lost 10 bases and J lost 8 bases. The V gene's germline CDR1 is MNHEY and CDR2 SMNVEV (reference sequence).

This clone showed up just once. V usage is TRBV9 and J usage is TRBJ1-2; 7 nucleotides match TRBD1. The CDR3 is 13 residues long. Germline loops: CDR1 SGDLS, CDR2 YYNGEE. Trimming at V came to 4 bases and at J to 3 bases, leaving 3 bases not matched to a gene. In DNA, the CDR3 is TGTGCCAGCAGCCCAGGGGGGCACTATGGCTACACCTTC. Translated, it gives CASSPGGHYGYTF.

CDR3 bases: TGCGCCAGCAGCGCCGGGACTAGCCTCCGGAATGAGCAGTTCTTC. It translates to CASSAGTSLRNEQFF. The rearrangement joins TRBV5-1 to TRBJ2-1, with 9 bases matching TRBD2. J was trimmed by 7 bases and V by 4 bases; bases with no gene match: 9. This CDR3 has 15 amino acids. CDR1 is SGHRS and CDR2 is YFSETQ in the germline V gene.

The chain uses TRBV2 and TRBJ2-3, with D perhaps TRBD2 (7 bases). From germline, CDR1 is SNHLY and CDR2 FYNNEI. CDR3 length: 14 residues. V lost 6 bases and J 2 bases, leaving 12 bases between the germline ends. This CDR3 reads CASRAGALTDTQYF. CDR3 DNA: TGTGCCAGCAGGGCGGGGGCGCTCACAGATACGCAGTATTTT.

The CDR3 DNA sequence: TGTGCCAGTAGTATAGACGGGACTAGCGGAGGCAGGGAGACCCAGTACTTC. Translated, it gives CASSIDGTSGGRETQYF. This chain connects TRBV19 to TRBJ2-5, with 11 bases fitting TRBD2. V lost 0 bases, J lost 5 bases, and 8 bases stayed unmatched. In germline, CDR1 is LNHDA, CDR2 SQIVND (reference sequence). The CDR3 totals 17 residues.

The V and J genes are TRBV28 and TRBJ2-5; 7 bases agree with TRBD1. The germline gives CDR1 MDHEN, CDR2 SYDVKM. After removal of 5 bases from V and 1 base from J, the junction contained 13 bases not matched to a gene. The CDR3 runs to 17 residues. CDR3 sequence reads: CASSPSPNRDSQETQYF. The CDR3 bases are TGTGCCAGCAGTCCAAGTCCGAACCGGGACAGCCAAGAGACCCAGTACTTC.

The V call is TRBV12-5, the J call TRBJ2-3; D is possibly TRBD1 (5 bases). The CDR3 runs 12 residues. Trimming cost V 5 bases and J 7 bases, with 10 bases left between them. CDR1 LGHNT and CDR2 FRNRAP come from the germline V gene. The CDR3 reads CASGLDSYTQYF. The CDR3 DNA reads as TGTGCTAGTGGTCTCGACAGTTATACGCAGTATTTT.

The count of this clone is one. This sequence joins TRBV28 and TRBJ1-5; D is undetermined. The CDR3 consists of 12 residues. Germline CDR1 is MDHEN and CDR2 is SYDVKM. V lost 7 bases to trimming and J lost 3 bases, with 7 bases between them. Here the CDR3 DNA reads TGTGCCAGCAAAGTAGACAATCAGCCCCAGCATTTT. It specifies CASKVDNQPQHF.

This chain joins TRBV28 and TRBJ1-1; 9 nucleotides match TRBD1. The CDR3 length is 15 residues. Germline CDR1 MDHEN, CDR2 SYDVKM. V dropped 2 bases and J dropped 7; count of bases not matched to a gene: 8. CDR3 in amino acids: CASSLGGTGRGEAFF. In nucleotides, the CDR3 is TGTGCCAGCAGTTTAGGGGGGACAGGGAGGGGTGAAGCTTTCTTT.